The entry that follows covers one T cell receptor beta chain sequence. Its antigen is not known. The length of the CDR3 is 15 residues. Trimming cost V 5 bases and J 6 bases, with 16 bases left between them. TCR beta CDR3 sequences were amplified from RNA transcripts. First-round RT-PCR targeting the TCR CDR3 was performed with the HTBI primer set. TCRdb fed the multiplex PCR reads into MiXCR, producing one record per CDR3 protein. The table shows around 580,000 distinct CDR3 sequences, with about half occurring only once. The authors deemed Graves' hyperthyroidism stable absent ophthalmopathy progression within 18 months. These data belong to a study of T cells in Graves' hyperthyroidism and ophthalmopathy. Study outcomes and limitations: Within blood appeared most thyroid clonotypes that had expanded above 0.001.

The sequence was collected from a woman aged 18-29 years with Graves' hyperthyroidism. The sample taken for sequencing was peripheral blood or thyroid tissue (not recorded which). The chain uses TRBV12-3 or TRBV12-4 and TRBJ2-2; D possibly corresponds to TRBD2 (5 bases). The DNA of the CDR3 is TGTGCCAGCAGTGCCTTCACCGGGGAGTCCGGGGAGCTGTTTTTT. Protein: CASSAFTGESGELFF.